The source of this T cell receptor (beta chain) is a study of T cells in Graves' hyperthyroidism and ophthalmopathy. Findings and caveats of the study: Most clonotypes that expanded in the thyroid above 0.001 also showed up in blood.

Patients were aged 18 to 65, had disease duration under 2 months, and had newly diagnosed hyperthyroidism. Fresh 10 ml peripheral blood yielded PBMCs. Trimming left V 5 bases short and J 6 bases short, with 17 bases between. Per the germline V gene, CDR1 is SGHTA and CDR2 is FQGNSA. CDR3 size: 15 residues. This clonotype showed up many times. The antigen is not known. Amplified regions were TCR beta CDR3 sequences from RNA transcripts. During a first-round RT-PCR of the TCR CDR3, the HTBI primer set was used. One entry per CDR3 protein results from TCRdb running MiXCR on the multiplex PCR reads. The sample consists of about 400,000 distinct CDR3 sequences, 15% of them appearing once.

Sequencing input: blood. This sequence joins TRBV7-2 and TRBJ2-1, with D unclear. This TCR was recovered from a woman aged 25 to 39 with Graves' hyperthyroidism. CDR3 amino acids: CASSPRAHPSNEQFF. The CDR3 DNA follows: TGTGCCAGCAGCCCTCGGGCCCATCCCTCCAATGAGCAGTTCTTC.